This T cell receptor (beta chain) was identified in a study of blood T cell repertoires in COVID-19. Across the whole study: The United States, Italy and Spain supplied acute and convalescent COVID-19 samples.

CDR1 and CDR2 from the germline V gene are SGHRS and YFSETQ. V was trimmed by 4 bases and J by 0 bases, leaving 16 bases between them. The length of the CDR3 is 17 residues. Study processing details: The authors estimated nucleated cell counts from reference gene primer amplification. Produced via immunoSEQ multiplex PCR; TCRdb's table is partial and in-frame only. Clone size and V and J calls were adopted from that table, with D and trimming inferred from the DNA. The data hold 150,000 to 200,000 clones, with 70% to 80% observed a single time. The TCR sequence derives from a middle-aged woman with COVID-19, enrolled during active disease. The sample comprised peripheral blood. The gene calls are TRBV5-1 and TRBJ1-4; TRBD1 might be the D (5 bases). DNA for the CDR3: TGCGCCAGCAGCGTACGACTTACGACAGCAACTAATGAAAAACTGTTTTTT. Protein sequence: CASSVRLTTATNEKLFF.